Below, 14 T cell receptor beta chains from the same sample are listed, as sequenced in a study of identical twins. Each CDR3 protein is one row after TCRdb ran MiXCR on the 5' RACE reads. This table holds 200,000 to 250,000 distinct CDR3 sequences, roughly 13% found once. These data also formed part of another study, on yellow fever vaccine responses in identical twins.

The sequencing sample was made of memory (CD45RO+) T cells sorted from blood. These receptors all come from a woman between 18 and 29 years old in good health.

The chain is built from TRBV7-2 and TRBJ2-3; 8 bases map to TRBD2. This CDR3 comprises 13 residues. J gave up 4 bases and V 5 bases, and 2 bases lay outside the gene matches. The germline gives CDR1 SGHTA, CDR2 FQGNSA. DNA of the CDR3: TGTGCCAGCAGCGACGGGGGGGCAGATACGCAGTATTTT. As protein: CASSDGGADTQYF.

This clonotype was recorded a few times. The chain couples TRBV6-5 to TRBJ2-2; the D is unclear. Trimming left V 4 bases short and J 1 base short, with 10 bases between. This CDR3 is 15 amino acids long. Germline V gives CDR1 MNHEY, CDR2 SVGAGI. The CDR3 sequence: CASSLTDQNTGELFF. The CDR3 DNA follows: TGTGCCAGCAGTTTGACGGACCAGAACACCGGGGAGCTGTTTTTT.

The rearrangement joins TRBV10-3 to TRBJ2-3; D uncertain. With 5 bases removed from V and 0 bases from J, the gap between germline ends came to 12 bases. The CDR3 runs to 15 residues. The germline V gene has CDR1 ENHRY and CDR2 SYGVKD. The CDR3 region is CAISHNEDSTDTQYF. For the CDR3, the DNA is TGTGCCATCAGTCACAATGAGGACAGCACAGATACGCAGTATTTT.

This clonotype occurred many times. The chain uses TRBV12-3 or TRBV12-4 and TRBJ2-7; D is perhaps TRBD1 (6 bases). Deletions cut 6 bases from V and 11 bases from J, with 17 bases between. The CDR3 is made up of 12 amino acids. The CDR3 loop reads CASSPRQAPEYF. CDR3 in DNA: TGTGCCAGCAGCCCCAGACAGGCCCCCGAGTACTTC.

This chain joins TRBV7-2 and TRBJ2-3, with D possibly being TRBD1 (6 bases). V was trimmed by 5 bases and J by 6 bases, leaving 15 bases between them. CDR3 length equals 14 residues. The germline V gene encodes CDR1 SGHTA and CDR2 FQGNSA. The CDR3 DNA follows: TGTGCCAGCAGCATAACAGGGCCCTTGGATACGCAGTATTTT. Protein sequence: CASSITGPLDTQYF.

V usage is TRBV6-2 or TRBV6-3 and J usage is TRBJ1-1, with a weak D call TRBD1 (5 bases). The germline V and J ends were trimmed by 6 bases and 8 bases, with 16 bases remaining between them. The CDR3 has 13 amino acids. In germline, CDR1 is MNHEY, CDR2 SVGEGT. The DNA for the CDR3 is TGTGCCAGCAGCCCTATCTCAGAGGGGGAAGCTTTCTTT. Its translation: CASSPISEGEAFF.

This clonotype was found a few times. The chain carries TRBV28 and TRBJ2-6; weak D call: TRBD2 (5 bases). The CDR3 has 16 amino acids. V was pared by 6 bases and J by 0 bases, with 12 bases between. The germline CDR1 and CDR2 sequences are MDHEN and SYDVKM. CDR3 in amino acids: CASSRLRGSGANVLTF. For the CDR3, the DNA is TGTGCCAGCAGCCGACTCCGGGGCTCTGGGGCCAACGTCCTGACTTTC.

The chain is built from TRBV15 and TRBJ2-1, with a possible D match to TRBD2 (5 bases). Germline V gene sequence: CDR1 LNHNV, CDR2 YYDKDF (reference sequence). This CDR3 spans 13 amino acids. V gave up 0 bases and J gave up 13 bases, with 13 bases separating them. This chain's CDR3 is CATSRDRPDSQFF. The CDR3 DNA follows: TGTGCCACCAGCAGAGATCGCCCGGACTCACAGTTCTTC.

With respect to this clonotype: The junction shows a germline mismatch at one end, possibly a read error. The chain carries TRBV7-7 and TRBJ2-1; D gene ambiguous. This CDR3 spans 16 amino acids. Germline V CDR1 and CDR2: SSHAT, FNYEAQ (reference sequence). Written as DNA, the CDR3 is TGTGCTAGCAGCCCCAGCCCGGGCCACAGTTACAATGAGCAGTTCTTC. Translation gives CASSPSPGHSYNEQFF.

This clonotype has only a few counts. This rearrangement joins TRBV4-1 to TRBJ2-2; the D call may be TRBD1 or TRBD2 (5 bases each). The CDR3 is made up of 18 amino acids. Trimming pared 0 bases from V and 0 bases from J, leaving 14 bases between. Germline loops: CDR1 MGHRA, CDR2 YSYEKL. CDR3 sequence (DNA): TGCGCCAGCAGCCAAGATGAGGACTTCAGGGCGAACACCGGGGAGCTGTTTTTT. Encoded protein: CASSQDEDFRANTGELFF.

The V gene is TRBV25-1, the J gene TRBJ2-3; 7 bases map to TRBD2. Germline V gene sequence: CDR1 MGHDK, CDR2 SYGVNS. CDR3 length: 15 residues. V dropped 5 bases and J dropped 5; count of bases not matched to a gene: 10. This CDR3 is CASSPRGSELDTQYF. The CDR3 DNA is TGTGCCAGCAGTCCTCGCGGGAGCGAATTAGATACGCAGTATTTT.

This rearrangement joins TRBV12-5 to TRBJ2-6; the match to TRBD1 covers 7 bases. CDR1 LGHNT and CDR2 FRNRAP come from the germline V gene. With V trimmed by 2 bases and J by 0 bases, 10 bases remained unmatched. The CDR3 length is 19 residues. CDR3 in DNA: TGTGCTAGTGGTTTGTCTCGGACAGGTGTTTTCTCTGGGGCCAACGTCCTGACTTTC. Residues: CASGLSRTGVFSGANVLTF.

This clonotype was seen many times. The chain employs TRBV12-3 or TRBV12-4 and TRBJ2-7, with D tentatively TRBD2 (6 bases). The CDR3 is 15 residues long. Trimming pared 6 bases from V and 5 bases from J, leaving 20 bases between. CDR3 DNA: TGTGCCAGCAGGGGGGACGGGAGAGGTCTCGACGAGCAGTACTTC. Translated: CASRGDGRGLDEQYF.

This clonotype occurred a few times. The chain recombines TRBV6-1 with TRBJ2-7, with a tentative D call TRBD2 (6 bases). The germline V and J ends were trimmed by 9 bases and 2 bases, with 17 bases remaining between them. CDR1 and CDR2 (germline): MNHNS, SASEGT. This CDR3 is built from 14 residues. This CDR3 reads CASIEGGVPYEQYF. The CDR3, as DNA: TGTGCCAGTATCGAAGGAGGGGTACCCTACGAGCAGTACTTC.